Listed below are T cell receptor beta chains from one sample, sequenced in a study of T cell repertoires in cytomegalovirus infection. TCRdb re-derived calls from the reads in MiXCR, one entry per CDR3 protein. The table includes roughly 220,000 distinct CDR3 sequences, around two fifths detected once. Their antigens are not known. Sequencing used CD8+ T cells from cultured PBMCs, obtained from culture after CMV antigen stimulation. These receptors were obtained from a human donor in good health (CMV status not recorded). Some clones in this sample may be carry-over from other donors' samples. Both conserved end residues are trimmed from each CDR3. The D gene is left open where the match is weak.

J,V,length,D,CDR3
TRBJ2-5,TRBV7-6,14,NA,ASSSEVRIKQETQY
TRBJ2-7,TRBV7-6,13,TRBD2,ASSPTSGRTYEQY
TRBJ2-7,TRBV10-3,15,TRBD2,AIRVSPASGVSYEQY
TRBJ2-1,TRBV12-5,12,TRBD1,ASALQGTDNEQF
TRBJ2-3,TRBV6-2/TRBV6-3,13,TRBD2,ASSYLAGVTDTQY
TRBJ2-6,TRBV20-1,14,TRBD1,SALTGANSGANVLT
TRBJ2-7,TRBV11-2,13,NA,ASTPLWGRGGEQY
TRBJ2-2,TRBV7-8,15,NA,ASSLARGGGNTGELF
TRBJ2-7,TRBV6-1,12,NA,ASSEQQVSYEQY
TRBJ2-7,TRBV28,12,TRBD1,ASSLRDRDHEQY
TRBJ2-7,TRBV28,11,TRBD2,ATRLAPTYEQY
TRBJ1-1,TRBV27,13,NA,ASSSHREEDTEAF
TRBJ2-7,TRBV12-3/TRBV12-4,11,NA,ASRSNWSYEQY
TRBJ2-1,TRBV7-8,16,TRBD2,ASSLALIAGAPSNEQF
TRBJ1-1,TRBV28,13,NA,ASSPIVRIFTEAF
TRBJ2-7,TRBV7-3,10,NA,ASSSDSGEQY
TRBJ2-5,TRBV7-6,16,TRBD2,ASSLKALAGGGKETQY
TRBJ2-1,TRBV27,16,NA,ASSLTGWRPGYEGEQF
TRBJ2-7,TRBV27,11,NA,ASSFRGRYEQY
TRBJ1-2,TRBV12-3/TRBV12-4,14,TRBD1,ASSQQPGQHIYGYT
TRBJ2-1,TRBV4-1,14,NA,ASSQRQQSSYNEQF
TRBJ2-7,TRBV7-4,12,NA,ASSSPDFAYEQY
TRBJ2-1,TRBV27,14,TRBD2,ASSWTGRAGGDEQF
TRBJ2-7,TRBV19,11,NA,ASGDRRGNEQY
TRBJ2-1,TRBV27,13,NA,ASSLSGNSYNEQF
TRBJ2-1,TRBV7-9,14,NA,ASSSGGTGFYNEQF
TRBJ2-4,TRBV7-8,11,NA,ASSYGPRDIQY
TRBJ2-7,TRBV3-1,13,TRBD1,ASSPGQGEVHEQY
TRBJ2-1,TRBV28,15,TRBD2,ASTKGVLAGSEGEQF
TRBJ2-7,TRBV7-6,12,NA,ASSLGEPTHEQY